This TCR beta chain was sequenced during a study of control samples from healthy donors and cancer patients. This CDR3 region has 18 residues. Trimming took 3 bases from V and 5 from J; bases not matched to a gene: 12. The assay was immunoSEQ multiplex PCR, and TCRdb's table has in-frame clones only and misses some. The data show 55,000 to 70,000 clones, nearly 90% seen once. The chain recombines TRBV5-3 with TRBJ2-7, with 15 bases fitting TRBD2. TRBV5-3 is known as an ORF, though its function is uncertain. The sequence was obtained from a man aged 55 to 70 with colorectal cancer. Sample: PBMCs. The CDR3 coding sequence is TGTGCCAGAAGCTCGCCACCGGGACTAGCGGGGGGTAGTCACGAGCAGTACTTC. Translated, it gives CARSSPPGLAGGSHEQYF.